These 16 T cell receptor beta chains were sequenced from one sample in a study of glioma-infiltrating T cells after dendritic cell vaccination. Clones were read by immunoSEQ multiplex PCR, and TCRdb kept only the in-frame ones, dropping some. This sample has roughly 100,000 clones; under 90% occur once, and the top ten carry roughly 2.9%. The source material was blood, sampled before dendritic cell vaccination. These receptors were collected from a human donor with glioblastoma.

This clone turned up a few times. The gene calls are TRBV4-1 and TRBJ1-5; the D is unclear. CDR1 and CDR2 (germline): MGHRA, YSYEKL. The germline V and J ends were trimmed by 1 base and 4 bases, with 14 bases remaining between them. This CDR3 is 16 amino acids long. Written as DNA, the CDR3 is TGCGCCAGCAGCCAAGTGGGAGGGAGAGAAAATCAGCCCCAGCATTTT. Protein product: CASSQVGGRENQPQHF.

This chain uses TRBV6-5 with TRBJ2-3; tentatively, D is TRBD2 (5 bases). Trimming removed 2 bases from V and 6 bases from J, with 12 bases in between. The CDR3 runs to 14 residues. Per germline, CDR1 MNHEY and CDR2 SVGAGI. The CDR3 nucleotides read TGTGCCAGCAGTTACGGACGGACGGGGGATACGCAGTATTTT. This codes for CASSYGRTGDTQYF.

CDR3 sequence: CASSSQGANYGYTF. CDR3 sequence (DNA): TGCGCCAGCAGCTCACAGGGGGCTAACTATGGCTACACCTTC. The chain couples TRBV5-1 to TRBJ1-2; TRBD1 aligns across 8 bases. V shed 3 bases and J 0 bases; nucleotides not matched to a gene: 1. Germline V gene sequence: CDR1 SGHRS, CDR2 YFSETQ. The CDR3 consists of 14 residues.

This chain connects TRBV18 to TRBJ2-5, with a weak D call TRBD1 (6 bases). This CDR3 spans 14 amino acids. Germline V gene sequence: CDR1 KGHSH, CDR2 LQKENI. The ends were cut back, 6 bases at V and 5 bases at J, with 16 bases in the middle. The CDR3 loop reads CASSPTTGQETQYF. The CDR3 region has the DNA TGTGCCAGCTCCCCAACGACAGGACAGGAGACCCAGTACTTC.

V gene TRBV11-2 combines with J gene TRBJ2-1, with D perhaps matching TRBD2 (6 bases). The length of the CDR3 is 14 residues. Germline-derived CDR1 and CDR2 are SGHAT and FQNNGV. V was clipped by 3 bases and J by 8 bases, with 14 bases between them. The CDR3 DNA is TGTGCCAGCAGCTTTTCGGGGACTCAGGATGAGCAGTTCTTC. Encoded protein: CASSFSGTQDEQFF. The variable domain in full, with the rest retrieved from reference TRBV11-2 and TRBJ2-1, is EAGVAQSPRYKIIEKRQSVAFWCNPISGHATLYWYQQILGQGPKLLIQFQNNGVVDDSQLPKDRFSAERLKGVDSTLKIQPAKLEDSAVYLCASSFSGTQDEQFFGPGTRLTVL.

The gene calls are TRBV30 and TRBJ2-7, with 9 bases that match TRBD1. V shed 1 base, J shed 0 bases, and the junction held 4 bases outside the gene matches. Germline assignment: CDR1 GTSNPN and CDR2 SVGIG (reference sequence). CDR3 length: 15 amino acids. The CDR3, as DNA: TGTGCCTGGAGTGATCCGACAGGGGGCTCCTACGAGCAGTACTTC. It is translated as CAWSDPTGGSYEQYF.

The CDR3 DNA sequence: TGTGCCATCAGTGATAAGGACAGGCCCTCCTACGAGCAGTACTTC. This gives the protein CAISDKDRPSYEQYF. The chain uses TRBV10-3 and TRBJ2-7; 7 bases align to TRBD1. This CDR3 spans 15 amino acids. Germline V gives CDR1 ENHRY, CDR2 SYGVKD. V lost 3 bases and J lost 0; bases outside the gene matches: 5.

This chain links TRBV19 with TRBJ2-1; the D gene is possibly TRBD2 (6 bases). CDR1 LNHDA and CDR2 SQIVND come from the germline V gene (reference sequence). CDR3 length: 13 residues. Trimming removed 5 bases from V and 8 bases from J, with 13 bases in between. CDR3: CASSATSFDEQFF. CDR3 sequence (DNA): TGTGCCAGTAGTGCGACTAGTTTCGATGAGCAGTTCTTC.

The CDR3 sequence: CASTERGSQPQHF. The CDR3 DNA sequence: TGTGCCAGCACCGAGAGGGGGAGTCAGCCCCAGCATTTT. The rearrangement joins TRBV6-6 to TRBJ1-5; the D gene is possibly TRBD1 (6 bases). V shed 7 bases and J shed 6 bases, with 13 bases lying between them. The germline CDR1 and CDR2 sequences are MNHNY and SVGAGI (reference sequence). The CDR3 covers 13 residues.

The rearrangement joins TRBV5-1 to TRBJ2-5, with 7 bases identical to TRBD1. Germline loops: CDR1 SGHRS, CDR2 YFSETQ. V trimming: 0 bases; J trimming: 5 bases; junction bases outside the gene matches: 7. The CDR3 has 15 amino acids. CDR3 in DNA: TGCGCCAGCAGCTTGGCGACAGGGCCCCCGGAGACCCAGTACTTC. Encoded protein: CASSLATGPPETQYF.

The chain links TRBV10-3 to TRBJ2-1; 9 positions agree with TRBD2. This CDR3 contains 20 residues. Germline V lookup: CDR1 ENHRY, CDR2 SYGVKD. J was trimmed by 1 base and V by 3 bases; bases with no gene match: 16. CDR3 sequence reads: CAISDSGTSLEGRSYNEQFF. For the CDR3, the DNA is TGTGCCATCAGTGATTCCGGGACTAGCCTAGAGGGGAGATCCTACAATGAGCAGTTCTTC.

This clone showed up just once. This chain uses TRBV5-1 with TRBJ2-5; the D gene is possibly TRBD1 (5 bases). Germline CDR1 reads SGHRS; CDR2 reads YFSETQ. V was cut by 4 bases and J by 1 base, with 14 bases left in between. This CDR3 has 15 residues. The CDR3 spells CASSLLPQGQETQYF. DNA of the CDR3: TGCGCCAGCAGCCTGCTTCCCCAGGGCCAAGAGACCCAGTACTTC.

The chain links TRBV7-8 to TRBJ2-7, with 9 bases fitting TRBD1. With V trimmed by 5 bases and J by 7 bases, 12 bases remained unmatched. This CDR3 has 15 residues. Germline CDR1 and CDR2: SGHVS and FQNEAQ. The CDR3 DNA reads TGTGCCAGCAGCACGATTAGGACAGGGGTCGGGGAGCAGTACTTC. Translating it yields CASSTIRTGVGEQYF. The full variable domain, with the rest looked up from reference TRBV7-8 and TRBJ2-7, is GAGVSQSPRYKVAKRGQDVALRCDPISGHVSLFWYQQALGQGPEFLTYFQNEAQLDKSGLPSDRFFAERPEGSVSTLKIQRTQQEDSAVYLCASSTIRTGVGEQYFGPGTRLTVT.

V gene TRBV27 combines with J gene TRBJ2-7, with 9 nucleotides matching TRBD2. V was clipped by 7 bases and J by 3 bases; unmatched bases: 7. Germline V gives CDR1 MNHEY, CDR2 SMNVEV (reference sequence). This CDR3 is built from 14 residues. The CDR3 bases are TGTGCCAGCATGCCTAGCGGGGAAAACTACGAGCAGTACTTC. Protein product: CASMPSGENYEQYF.

By share, this clone counts as medium-sized. The chain is built from TRBV4-3 and TRBJ1-3; 10 positions match TRBD1. The V and J ends lost 4 bases and 7 bases, in that order; junction bases with no gene match: 7. This CDR3 is built from 15 residues. Germline V gene lookup returns CDR1 LGHNA and CDR2 YSLEER. CDR3 DNA: TGCGCCAGCAGCCTCAGATGGGGACAGGGGAACACCATATATTTT. It translates to CASSLRWGQGNTIYF.

The chain employs TRBV7-8 and TRBJ2-5; possible D gene TRBD2, 6 bases. The CDR3 is 14 amino acids. Trimming left V 5 bases short and J 5 bases short, with 15 bases between. CDR1 is SGHVS, CDR2 FQNEAQ, per germline. This CDR3 reads CASSLLGGIETQYF. The CDR3 DNA reads as TGTGCCAGCAGCCTACTTGGGGGGATTGAGACCCAGTACTTC.